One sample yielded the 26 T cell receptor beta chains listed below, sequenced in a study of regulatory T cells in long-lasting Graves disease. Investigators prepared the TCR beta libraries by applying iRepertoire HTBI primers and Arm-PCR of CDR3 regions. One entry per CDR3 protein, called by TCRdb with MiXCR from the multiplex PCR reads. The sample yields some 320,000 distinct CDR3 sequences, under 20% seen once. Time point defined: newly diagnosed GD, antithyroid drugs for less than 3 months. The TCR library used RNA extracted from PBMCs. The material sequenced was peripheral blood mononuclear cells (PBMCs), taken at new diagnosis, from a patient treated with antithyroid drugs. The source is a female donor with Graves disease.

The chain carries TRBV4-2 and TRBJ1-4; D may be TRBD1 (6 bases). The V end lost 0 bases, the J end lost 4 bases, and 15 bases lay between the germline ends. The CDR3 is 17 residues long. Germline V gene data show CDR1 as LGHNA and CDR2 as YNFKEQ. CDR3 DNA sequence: TGTGCCAGCAGCCAAGAAGGGACATCGAGGGGTAATGAAAAACTGTTTTTT. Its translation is CASSQEGTSRGNEKLFF.

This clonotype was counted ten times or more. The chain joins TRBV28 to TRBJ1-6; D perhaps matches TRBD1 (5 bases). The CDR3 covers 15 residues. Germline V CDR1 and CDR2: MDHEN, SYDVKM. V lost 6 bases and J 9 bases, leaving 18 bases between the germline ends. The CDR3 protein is CASSSRDRLGSPLHF. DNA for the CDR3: TGTGCCAGCAGCTCTAGGGACCGCTTGGGTTCACCCCTCCACTTT. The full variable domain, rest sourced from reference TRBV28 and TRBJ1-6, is DVKVTQSSRYLVKRTGEKVFLECVQDMDHENMFWYRQDPGLGLRLIYFSYDVKMKEKGDIPEGYSVSREKKERFSLILESASTNQTSMYLCASSSRDRLGSPLHFGNGTRLTVT.

The CDR3 sequence: CAWRDTAGAGEKLFF. DNA of the CDR3: TGTGCCTGGAGGGACACAGCAGGGGCTGGGGAAAAACTGTTTTTT. The V and J genes are TRBV30 and TRBJ1-4; D perhaps matches TRBD1 (6 bases). From germline, CDR1 is GTSNPN and CDR2 SVGIG (reference sequence). V shed 3 bases and J shed 8 bases, with 19 bases lying between them. The length of the CDR3 is 15 residues.

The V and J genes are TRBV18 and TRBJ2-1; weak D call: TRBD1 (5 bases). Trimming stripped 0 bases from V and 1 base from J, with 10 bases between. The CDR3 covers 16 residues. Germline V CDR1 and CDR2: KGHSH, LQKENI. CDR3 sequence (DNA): TGTGCCAGCTCACCACCGAAACAGGAGTCCTACAATGAGCAGTTCTTC. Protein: CASSPPKQESYNEQFF.

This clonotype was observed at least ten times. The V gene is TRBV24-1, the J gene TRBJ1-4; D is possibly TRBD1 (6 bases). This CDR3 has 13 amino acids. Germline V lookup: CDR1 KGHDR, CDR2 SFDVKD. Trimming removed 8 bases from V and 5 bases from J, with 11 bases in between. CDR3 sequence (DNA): TGTGCCACCATGGACAGTTTAAATGAAAAACTGTTTTTT. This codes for CATMDSLNEKLFF.

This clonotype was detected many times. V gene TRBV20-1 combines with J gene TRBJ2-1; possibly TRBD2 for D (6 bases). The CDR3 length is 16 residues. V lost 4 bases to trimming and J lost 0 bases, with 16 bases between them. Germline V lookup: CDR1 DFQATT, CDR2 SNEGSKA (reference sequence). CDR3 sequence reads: CSATGLLATSYNEQFF. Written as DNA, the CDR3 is TGCAGTGCTACAGGGCTCCTAGCGACCTCCTACAATGAGCAGTTCTTC.

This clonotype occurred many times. The CDR3 is CASSLRRGDSGNTIYF. CDR3 DNA sequence: TGTGCCAGCAGCTTGCGGCGTGGAGATTCTGGAAACACCATATATTTT. The chain recombines TRBV11-3 with TRBJ1-3, with D unclear. This CDR3 is built from 16 residues. V dropped 3 bases and J dropped 1 base, with 13 bases sitting between them. Per the germline V gene, CDR1 is SGHNT and CDR2 is YENEEA.

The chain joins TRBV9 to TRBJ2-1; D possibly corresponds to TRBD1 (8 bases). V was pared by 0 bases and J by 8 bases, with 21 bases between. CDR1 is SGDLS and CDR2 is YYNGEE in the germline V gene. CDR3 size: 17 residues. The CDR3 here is CASSVDTGGASRDEQFF. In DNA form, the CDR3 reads TGTGCCAGCAGCGTAGACACAGGGGGGGCTTCTCGCGATGAGCAGTTCTTC.

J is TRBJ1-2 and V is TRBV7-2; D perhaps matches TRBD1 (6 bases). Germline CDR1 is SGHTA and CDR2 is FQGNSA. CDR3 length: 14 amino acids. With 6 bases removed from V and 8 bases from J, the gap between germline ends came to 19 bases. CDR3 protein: CASRPSGGAGGYTF. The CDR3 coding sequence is TGTGCCAGCAGACCGTCGGGGGGGGCCGGGGGCTACACCTTC.

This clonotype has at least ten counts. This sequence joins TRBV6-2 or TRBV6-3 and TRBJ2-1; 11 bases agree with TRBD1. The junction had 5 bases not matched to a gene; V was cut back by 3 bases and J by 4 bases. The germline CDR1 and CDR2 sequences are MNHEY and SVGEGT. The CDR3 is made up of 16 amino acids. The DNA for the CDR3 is TGTGCCAGCAGTTATTACGGGACAGGGGGGTACAATGAGCAGTTCTTC. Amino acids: CASSYYGTGGYNEQFF.

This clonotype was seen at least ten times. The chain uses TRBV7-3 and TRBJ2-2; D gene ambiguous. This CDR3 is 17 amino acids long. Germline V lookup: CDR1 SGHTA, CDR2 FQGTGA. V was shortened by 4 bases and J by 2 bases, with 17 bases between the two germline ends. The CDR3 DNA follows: TGTGCCAGCAGCTCCCCCGGGTTGACATCAAACACCGGGGAGCTGTTTTTT. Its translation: CASSSPGLTSNTGELFF.

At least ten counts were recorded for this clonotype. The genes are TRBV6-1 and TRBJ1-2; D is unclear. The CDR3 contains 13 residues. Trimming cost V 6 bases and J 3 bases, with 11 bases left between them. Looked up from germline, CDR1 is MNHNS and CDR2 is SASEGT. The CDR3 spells CASSLHVDYGYTF. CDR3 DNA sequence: TGTGCCAGCAGCTTGCACGTCGACTATGGCTACACCTTC.

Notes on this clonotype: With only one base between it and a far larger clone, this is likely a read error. In DNA form, the CDR3 reads TGTGCCAGCACCGGGACAATAGGCTCACCCTTCCACTTT. Translation: CASTGTIGSPFHF. The gene calls are TRBV7-9 and TRBJ1-6; D may be TRBD1 (6 bases). The CDR3 spans 13 residues. The germline gives CDR1 SEHNR, CDR2 FQNEAQ (reference sequence).

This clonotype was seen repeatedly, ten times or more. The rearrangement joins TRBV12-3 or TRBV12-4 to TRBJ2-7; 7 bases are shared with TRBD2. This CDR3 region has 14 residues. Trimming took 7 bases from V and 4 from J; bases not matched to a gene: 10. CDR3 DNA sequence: TGTGCCAGCACCTCACCAGGGCGGGAGTACGAGCAGTACTTC. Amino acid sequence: CASTSPGREYEQYF.

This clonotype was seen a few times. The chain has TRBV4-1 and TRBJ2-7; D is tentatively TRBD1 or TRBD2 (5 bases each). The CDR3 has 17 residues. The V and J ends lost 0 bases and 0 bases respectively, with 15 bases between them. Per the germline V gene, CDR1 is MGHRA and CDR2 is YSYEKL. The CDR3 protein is CASSQDRHGANSYEQYF. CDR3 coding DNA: TGCGCCAGCAGCCAAGATCGGCACGGGGCTAACTCCTACGAGCAGTACTTC.

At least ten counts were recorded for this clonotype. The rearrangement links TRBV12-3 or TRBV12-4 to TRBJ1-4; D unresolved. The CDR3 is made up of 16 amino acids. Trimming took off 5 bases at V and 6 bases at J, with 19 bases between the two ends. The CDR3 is CASSLARGPTYEKLFF. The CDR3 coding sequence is TGTGCCAGCAGTCTGGCTCGTGGGCCCACCTATGAAAAACTGTTTTTT.

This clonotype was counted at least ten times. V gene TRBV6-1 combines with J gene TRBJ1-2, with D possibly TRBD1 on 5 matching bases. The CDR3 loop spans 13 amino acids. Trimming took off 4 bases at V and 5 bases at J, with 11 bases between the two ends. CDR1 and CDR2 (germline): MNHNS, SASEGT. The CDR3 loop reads CASSARDGYGYTF. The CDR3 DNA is TGTGCCAGCAGTGCCCGGGACGGATATGGCTACACCTTC.

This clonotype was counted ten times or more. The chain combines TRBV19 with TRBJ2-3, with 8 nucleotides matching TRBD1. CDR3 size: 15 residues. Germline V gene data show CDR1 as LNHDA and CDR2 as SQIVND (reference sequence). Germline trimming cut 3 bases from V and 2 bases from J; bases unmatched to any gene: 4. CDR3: CASSMRDRTTDTQYF. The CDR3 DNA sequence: TGTGCCAGTAGTATGCGGGACAGGACCACAGATACGCAGTATTTT. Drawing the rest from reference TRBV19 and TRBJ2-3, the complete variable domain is DGGITQSPKYLFRKEGQNVTLSCEQNLNHDAMYWYRQDPGQGLRLIYYSQIVNDFQKGDIAEGYSVSREKKESFPLTVTSAQKNPTAFYLCASSMRDRTTDTQYFGPGTRLTVL.

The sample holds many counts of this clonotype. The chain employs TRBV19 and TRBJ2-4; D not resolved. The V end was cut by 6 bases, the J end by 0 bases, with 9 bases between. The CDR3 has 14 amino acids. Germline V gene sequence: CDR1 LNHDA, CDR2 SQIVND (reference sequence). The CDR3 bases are TGTGCCAGTAGGCCCTACGGAGCCAAAAACATTCAGTACTTC. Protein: CASRPYGAKNIQYF.

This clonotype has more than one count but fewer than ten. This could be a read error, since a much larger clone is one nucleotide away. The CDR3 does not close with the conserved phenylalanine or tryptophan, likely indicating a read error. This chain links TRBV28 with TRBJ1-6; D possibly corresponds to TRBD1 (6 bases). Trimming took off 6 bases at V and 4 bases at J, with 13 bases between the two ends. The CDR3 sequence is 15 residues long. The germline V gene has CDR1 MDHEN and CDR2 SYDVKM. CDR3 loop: CASSYPQGYNSPLHL. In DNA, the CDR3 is TGTGCCAGCAGCTACCCACAGGGTTATAATTCACCCCTCCACCTT.

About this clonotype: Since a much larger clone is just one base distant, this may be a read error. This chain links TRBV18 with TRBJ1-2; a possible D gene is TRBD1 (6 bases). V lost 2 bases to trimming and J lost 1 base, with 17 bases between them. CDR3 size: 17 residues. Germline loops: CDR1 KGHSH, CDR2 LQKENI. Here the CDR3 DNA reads TGTGCCAGCTCACCAACCCCTCCCGGGACATTTAACTATGGCTACACCTTC. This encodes CASSPTPPGTFNYGYTF.

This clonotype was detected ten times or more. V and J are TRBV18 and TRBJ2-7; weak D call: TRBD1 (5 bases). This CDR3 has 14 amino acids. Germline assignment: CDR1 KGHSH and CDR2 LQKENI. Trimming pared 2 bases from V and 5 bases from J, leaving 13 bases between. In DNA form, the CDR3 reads TGTGCCAGCTCACCAGCTCAGGGTAGGCACGAGCAGTACTTC. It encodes CASSPAQGRHEQYF.

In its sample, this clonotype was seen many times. Here the CDR3 DNA reads TGTGCCACCAGTGATTTGAAAGGTGGCCTCTCTGGGGCCAACGTCCTGACTTTC. Amino acid sequence: CATSDLKGGLSGANVLTF. The chain has TRBV24-1 and TRBJ2-6, with D hard to call. Germline loops: CDR1 KGHDR, CDR2 SFDVKD. This CDR3 is built from 18 residues. V dropped 0 bases and J dropped 0 bases, with 11 bases sitting between them.

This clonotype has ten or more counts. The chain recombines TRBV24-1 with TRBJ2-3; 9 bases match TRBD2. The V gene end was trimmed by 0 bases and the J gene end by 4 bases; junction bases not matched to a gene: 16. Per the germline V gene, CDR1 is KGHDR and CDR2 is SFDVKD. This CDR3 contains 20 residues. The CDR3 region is CATSDLQHEDGGRVPDTQYF. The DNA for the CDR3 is TGTGCCACCAGTGATTTGCAGCACGAGGACGGCGGGAGGGTTCCAGATACGCAGTATTTT.

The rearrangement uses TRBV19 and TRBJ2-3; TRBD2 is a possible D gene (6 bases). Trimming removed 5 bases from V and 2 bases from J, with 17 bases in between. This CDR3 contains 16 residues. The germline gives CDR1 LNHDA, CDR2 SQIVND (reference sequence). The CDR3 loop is CASSSRGSHLTDTQYF. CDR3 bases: TGTGCCAGTAGTTCCCGGGGGTCCCACCTCACAGATACGCAGTATTTT.

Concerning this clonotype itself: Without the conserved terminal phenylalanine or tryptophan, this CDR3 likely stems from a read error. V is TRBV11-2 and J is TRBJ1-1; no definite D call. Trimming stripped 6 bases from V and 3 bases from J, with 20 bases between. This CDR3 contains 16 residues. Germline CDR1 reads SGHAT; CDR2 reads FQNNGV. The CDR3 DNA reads TGTGCCAGCAGTTTCCTACAGCCAGGCATGCACACTGAAGCTTTCTTG. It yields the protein CASSFLQPGMHTEAFL.